Presented here are 25 T cell receptor beta chains from one specimen sequenced in a study of blood T cell repertoires in COVID-19 (dated by TCRdb to 2020 to 2021). The library relied on the immunoSEQ multiplex PCR assay. The table comes from immuneACCESS by way of TCRdb, which keeps in-frame sequences with V and J called. Part of the clones is missing from these tables; in studies checked, under half for an unresolved V gene and the rest for unknown reasons. The sample data list some 140,000 clones, and 70% to 85% of these were observed just once. Approximately 3.6% of the sample comes from the top ten. The specimen was peripheral blood. The source is a man in his fifties or sixties with acute or convalescent COVID-19.

The chain is built from TRBV11-2 and TRBJ2-7; possible D gene TRBD2, 7 bases. Trimming removed 5 bases from V and 1 base from J, with 15 bases in between. The CDR3 extends over 15 amino acids. Germline loops: CDR1 SGHAT, CDR2 FQNNGV. In DNA form, the CDR3 reads TGTGCCAGCAGCCAGGGAGGGGGAGGGTCCTACGAGCAGTACTTC. As protein: CASSQGGGGSYEQYF.

The chain uses TRBV6-2 or TRBV6-3 and TRBJ2-1; 10 nucleotides align to TRBD2. The CDR3 runs 15 residues. V shed 3 bases, J shed 8 bases, and the junction held 7 bases outside the gene matches. The germline gives CDR1 MNHEY, CDR2 SVGEGT. As DNA, the CDR3 is TGTGCCAGCAGTTATTTGGCTAGCGGGAGCTATGAGCAGTTCTTC. Encoded protein: CASSYLASGSYEQFF.

The J gene is TRBJ2-1, the V gene TRBV2, with 9 bases matching TRBD2. The germline CDR1 and CDR2 sequences are SNHLY and FYNNEI. Trimming at V came to 7 bases and at J to 0 bases, leaving 4 bases not matched to a gene. The CDR3 has 15 residues. The CDR3 region has the DNA TGTGCCAGCATCCTTAGCGGGAGCTCCTACAATGAGCAGTTCTTC. It codes for CASILSGSSYNEQFF.

The rearrangement joins TRBV23-1 to TRBJ1-5; no clear D. TRBV23-1 counts as an open reading frame of uncertain function. The CDR3 has 15 amino acids. The ends were cut back, 6 bases at V and 5 bases at J, with 17 bases in the middle. The CDR3 loop is CASSPKEGWDQPQHF. For the CDR3, the DNA is TGCGCCAGCAGCCCTAAGGAGGGCTGGGATCAGCCCCAGCATTTT.

The chain recombines TRBV6-4 with TRBJ2-7; 14 bases are shared with TRBD2. The CDR3 has 17 amino acids. Germline values: CDR1 MRHNA, CDR2 SNTAGT. Trimming cost V 0 bases and J 4 bases; bases outside gene matches: 5. CDR3 nucleotides: TGTGCCAGCAGTGACTCGGGACTAGCGGGAGTTTCGTACGAGCAGTACTTC. Its translation is CASSDSGLAGVSYEQYF.

This chain uses TRBV14 with TRBJ2-5; D gene uncertain. Looked up from germline, CDR1 is SGHDN and CDR2 is FVKESK. The CDR3 totals 12 residues. Between the trimmed V and J ends, which lost 1 base and 6 bases, there was a span of 6 bases. CDR3 nucleotides: TGTGCCAGCAGCCAAGCAGGAAAGACCCAGTACTTC. This encodes CASSQAGKTQYF.

The chain combines TRBV24-1 with TRBJ2-1; perhaps TRBD2 as D (6 bases). V was cut by 5 bases and J by 1 base, with 11 bases left in between. The CDR3 contains 15 residues. CDR1 and CDR2 from the germline V gene are KGHDR and SFDVKD. The CDR3 here is CATSANSGSYNEQFF. The CDR3 DNA reads as TGTGCCACCAGTGCCAATAGCGGATCCTACAATGAGCAGTTCTTC.

This sequence joins TRBV10-3 and TRBJ2-1; 9 bases are a match to TRBD1. After removal of 6 bases from V and 8 bases from J, the junction contained 14 bases not matched to a gene. Germline CDR1 ENHRY, CDR2 SYGVKD. The CDR3 length is 16 residues. The CDR3 nucleotides read TGTGCCATCAGGGATTCACAGGGGGCTAATAGGGATGAGCAGTTCTTC. Translated: CAIRDSQGANRDEQFF.

J is TRBJ1-5 and V is TRBV19; D perhaps matches TRBD1 (6 bases). Deletions cut 5 bases from V and 6 bases from J, with 20 bases between. The CDR3 is 16 residues long. Germline V gene sequence: CDR1 LNHDA, CDR2 SQIVND (reference sequence). CDR3 sequence (DNA): TGTGCCAGTAGTGAAGGGGGTGAGCCTGAGGTTCAGCCCCAGCATTTT. Amino acid sequence: CASSEGGEPEVQPQHF.

The rearrangement joins TRBV10-3 to TRBJ2-7, with D possibly being TRBD1 (7 bases). Germline loops: CDR1 ENHRY, CDR2 SYGVKD. V was pared by 4 bases and J by 4 bases, with 17 bases between. This CDR3 spans 15 amino acids. The CDR3 region has the DNA TGTGCCATCAGTGCGGGAGACAGGGCGGGATACGAGCAGTACTTC. This codes for CAISAGDRAGYEQYF.

This clone showed up just a few times. CDR3 amino acids: CASRMGGDQPQHF. CDR3 coding DNA: TGTGCCAGCAGGATGGGGGGGGATCAGCCCCAGCATTTT. The chain joins TRBV7-8 to TRBJ1-5, with D perhaps TRBD1 (5 bases). Germline loops: CDR1 SGHVS, CDR2 FQNEAQ. Trimming removed 6 bases from V and 5 bases from J, with 11 bases in between. The CDR3 consists of 13 residues.

CDR3: CASRLGASNQPQHF. In nucleotides, the CDR3 is TGTGCCAGTAGGCTAGGGGCTAGCAATCAGCCCCAGCATTTT. This chain uses TRBV2 with TRBJ1-5; weak D call: TRBD1 (5 bases). Germline V gene sequence: CDR1 SNHLY, CDR2 FYNNEI. V was pared by 9 bases and J by 0 bases, with 12 bases between. The CDR3 consists of 14 residues. Looking up the rest from reference TRBV2 and TRBJ1-5 gives the full variable domain: EPEVTQTPSHQVTQMGQEVILRCVPISNHLYFYWYRQILGQKVEFLVSFYNNEISEKSEIFDDQFSVERPDGSNFTLKIRSTKLEDSAMYFCASRLGASNQPQHFGDGTRLSIL.

This chain connects TRBV11-3 to TRBJ2-5, with a possible D match to TRBD1 (5 bases). CDR1 and CDR2 (germline): SGHNT, YENEEA. The CDR3 runs 14 residues. V was shortened by 5 bases and J by 7 bases, with 17 bases between the two germline ends. CDR3 sequence reads: CASSPHQGAATQYF. The CDR3 DNA follows: TGTGCCAGCAGCCCTCATCAGGGTGCGGCGACCCAGTACTTC.

Only a few counts were recorded for this clone. This chain connects TRBV19 to TRBJ1-5; D uncertain. Looked up from germline, CDR1 is LNHDA and CDR2 is SQIVND (reference sequence). Trimming pared 6 bases from V and 6 bases from J, leaving 9 bases between. The CDR3 is 12 amino acids. The CDR3 sequence: CASRQRGQPQHF. CDR3 DNA sequence: TGTGCCAGTAGACAACGAGGTCAGCCCCAGCATTTT.

There are a few counts of this clone. This chain joins TRBV18 and TRBJ1-1; the match to TRBD1 covers 7 bases. The CDR3 spans 13 residues. Germline assignment: CDR1 KGHSH and CDR2 LQKENI. V lost 4 bases and J lost 10; bases outside the gene matches: 9. The CDR3 sequence: CASSLRDSDPAFF. In DNA, the CDR3 is TGTGCCAGCTCACTCCGGGACAGCGACCCAGCTTTCTTT.

For this clone: A junction end diverges from the germline sequence, so it may reflect a read error. The chain joins TRBV12-3 or TRBV12-4 to TRBJ1-3; 8 nucleotides line up with TRBD1. The CDR3 sequence is 11 residues long. The CDR3 nucleotides are TGCGGACAGGGAGCCGGAAACACCATATATTTT. Translation: CGQGAGNTIYF.

The chain combines TRBV3-1 (or the pseudogene TRBV3-2) with TRBJ2-7; a weak D match, TRBD2 (7 bases). Germline V gene lookup returns CDR1 LGHDT and CDR2 YNNKEL (reference sequence). Trimming removed 3 bases at V and 4 bases at J, with 16 bases between. The CDR3 extends over 15 amino acids. CDR3 loop: CASSQLAGAIYEQYF. The CDR3 bases are TGTGCCAGCAGCCAGCTGGCGGGGGCTATATACGAGCAGTACTTC.

The rearrangement joins TRBV4-3 to TRBJ2-1; the match to TRBD1 covers 9 bases. V shed 3 bases and J 7 bases; nucleotides not matched to a gene: 4. CDR1 and CDR2 from the germline V gene are LGHNA and YSLEER. This CDR3 has 14 amino acids. CDR3 region: CASSQVDRGNEQFF. CDR3 in DNA: TGCGCCAGCAGCCAGGTGGACAGGGGAAATGAGCAGTTCTTC.

The chain combines TRBV11-2 with TRBJ1-3, with D possibly being TRBD1 (6 bases). Germline CDR1 reads SGHAT; CDR2 reads FQNNGV. The CDR3 loop spans 15 amino acids. Trimming cost V 5 bases and J 0 bases, with 11 bases left between them. CDR3 DNA sequence: TGTGCCAGCAGCACAGGACAGAGCTCTGGAAACACCATATATTTT. Its protein product is CASSTGQSSGNTIYF.

The chain carries TRBV30 and TRBJ1-6, with 7 bases lining up with TRBD1. This CDR3 region has 16 residues. The J segment lost 8 bases and the V segment lost 7 bases, leaving 17 bases of the junction unmatched. The germline V gene encodes CDR1 GTSNPN and CDR2 SVGIG (reference sequence). The CDR3 DNA follows: TGTGCCTCGACGCCCGCCGGGACAGCCGGTCATTCACCCCTCCACTTT. It specifies CASTPAGTAGHSPLHF.

The chain has TRBV12-3 or TRBV12-4 and TRBJ1-2, with D unclear. The V and J ends lost 8 bases and 2 bases respectively, with 9 bases between them. The CDR3 is 12 residues long. CDR3 DNA: TGTGCCAGCTCTTACCAGAACTATGGCTACACCTTC. Protein sequence: CASSYQNYGYTF.

The chain uses TRBV11-3 and TRBJ2-2, with TRBD1 matching over 7 bases. V trimming: 5 bases; J trimming: 1 base; junction bases outside the gene matches: 7. The length of the CDR3 is 16 residues. Germline V gene data show CDR1 as SGHNT and CDR2 as YENEEA. CDR3 amino acids: CASSRTGTVNTGELFF. As DNA, the CDR3 is TGTGCCAGCAGCCGAACCGGGACAGTGAACACCGGGGAGCTGTTTTTT.

The rearrangement uses TRBV5-1 and TRBJ2-5, with a tentative D call TRBD2 (7 bases). There are 13 residues in the CDR3. Germline V gene sequence: CDR1 SGHRS, CDR2 YFSETQ. The V end was cut by 6 bases, the J end by 3 bases, with 12 bases between. The CDR3 DNA follows: TGCGCCAGCAACCAGGGGAGGGAAGAGACCCAGTACTTC. It codes for CASNQGREETQYF.

The gene calls are TRBV9 and TRBJ1-3, with D unresolved. The ends were cut back, 0 bases at V and 0 bases at J, with 10 bases in the middle. The CDR3 extends over 16 amino acids. From germline, CDR1 is SGDLS and CDR2 YYNGEE. The CDR3 nucleotides read TGTGCCAGCAGCGTAGGACAAACGTACTCTGGAAACACCATATATTTT. It yields the protein CASSVGQTYSGNTIYF.

This clone appeared once. The genes are TRBV5-4 and TRBJ2-2, with D unresolved. Germline V gives CDR1 SGHNT, CDR2 YYREEE (reference sequence). The CDR3 consists of 13 residues. Trimming pared 4 bases from V and 6 bases from J, leaving 10 bases between. The CDR3 region has the DNA TGTGCCAGCAGCCTCCCCGGTCCCGGGGAGCTGTTTTTT. Encoded protein: CASSLPGPGELFF.